Detailed here is one TCR beta chain. Unmatched junction bases numbered 30, after V lost 5 bases and J lost 2 bases. The CDR3 totals 21 residues. Germline-derived CDR1 and CDR2 are GTSNPN and SVGIG (reference sequence). Random hexamers primed reverse transcription of about 0.5 to 1 ug RNA. Across 54 Vbeta and 13 Jbeta, immunoSEQ multiplex PCR amplified TCR beta CDR3. TCRdb ran MiXCR on the immunoSEQ multiplex PCR reads and lists one entry per CDR3 protein. Of about 300,000 distinct CDR3 sequences listed, around 85% are singletons. This specimen belongs to a study of CD8 T cells in Susac syndrome. Control patients had untreated stable or active relapsing-remitting multiple sclerosis by revised McDonald criteria. In contrast to the negatively isolated CD8+ and CD4+ T cells, TEMRA cells were FACS-enriched.

Sequenced input: CD8+ T cells from PBMCs. This sequence joins TRBV30 and TRBJ2-7, with TRBD2 matching 7 bases. The sequence derives from a human donor with multiple sclerosis. The CDR3 DNA is TGTGCCTGGCCCGGGCTGGGTCAGTCCAGTTCTGGGGGGGGGATCGCCTACGAGCAGTACTTC. Protein sequence: CAWPGLGQSSSGGGIAYEQYF.